These 32 T cell receptor beta chains were all obtained from the same sample, sequenced in a study of blood T cell repertoires in COVID-19. Method: immunoSEQ multiplex PCR; TCRdb's copy keeps in-frame clones and lacks some. This table holds about 250,000 clones, roughly 85% found once. Sequencing used peripheral blood. These receptors came from a man aged 45-60 years with active or convalescent COVID-19.

This rearrangement joins TRBV29-1 to TRBJ1-5; tentatively, D is TRBD1 (5 bases). This CDR3 has 12 residues. CDR1 is SQVTM and CDR2 is ANQGSEA in the germline V gene. V lost 4 bases, J lost 7 bases, and 11 bases lay in between. This CDR3 is CSVGGDKQPQHF. The CDR3 coding sequence is TGCAGCGTTGGGGGGGATAAGCAGCCCCAGCATTTT.

The genes are TRBV5-8 and TRBJ2-5, with a tentative D call TRBD2 (6 bases). The V gene's germline CDR1 is SGHTS and CDR2 YDEGEE. The CDR3 extends over 14 amino acids. V lost 3 bases to trimming and J lost 2 bases, with 11 bases between them. The CDR3 reads CASSSPTRQETQYF. DNA for the CDR3: TGTGCCAGCAGCTCCCCGACTAGACAAGAGACCCAGTACTTC. The full variable domain, rest sourced from reference TRBV5-8 and TRBJ2-5, is EAGVTQSPTHLIKTRGQQATLRCSPISGHTSVYWYQQALGLGLQFLLWYDEGEERNRGNFPPRFSGRQFPNYSSELNVNALELEDSALYLCASSSPTRQETQYFGPGTRLLVL.

The genes are TRBV5-1 and TRBJ2-3; 8 bases line up with TRBD2. CDR1 is SGHRS, CDR2 YFSETQ, per germline. The CDR3 consists of 16 residues. V shed 4 bases and J 1 base; nucleotides not matched to a gene: 8. This CDR3 is CASSVNPAGGTDTQYF. In nucleotides, the CDR3 is TGCGCCAGCAGCGTAAACCCAGCGGGAGGCACAGATACGCAGTATTTT.

The chain couples TRBV7-2 to TRBJ2-2, with D unresolved. V lost 5 bases to trimming and J lost 3 bases, with 13 bases between them. The CDR3 is made up of 15 amino acids. The V gene's germline CDR1 is SGHTA and CDR2 FQGNSA. The CDR3: CASSPSGSYTGELFF. The CDR3, as DNA: TGTGCCAGCAGCCCATCCGGGTCATACACCGGGGAGCTGTTTTTT.

DNA for the CDR3: TGTGCCTGGAGTGTACAAGAAAATTCACCCCTCCACTTT. It codes for CAWSVQENSPLHF. The chain combines TRBV30 with TRBJ1-6, with unresolved D. V dropped 0 bases and J dropped 7 bases, with 7 bases sitting between them. Germline CDR1 and CDR2: GTSNPN and SVGIG (reference sequence). The CDR3 extends over 13 amino acids.

The gene calls are TRBV12-3 or TRBV12-4 and TRBJ2-7; D not resolved. The CDR3 spans 13 residues. V lost 5 bases to trimming and J lost 3 bases, with 11 bases between them. CDR3 amino acids: CASSLPRSYEQYF. CDR3 in DNA: TGTGCCAGCAGTCTCCCGCGGAGCTACGAGCAGTACTTC.

The chain links TRBV9 to TRBJ1-2; TRBD1 matches at 8 bases. The CDR3 length is 13 residues. The J segment lost 6 bases and the V segment lost 6 bases, leaving 7 bases of the junction unmatched. Germline V gives CDR1 SGDLS, CDR2 YYNGEE. CDR3 sequence (DNA): TGTGCCAGCACCCCGGACAGGGAGGATGGCTACACCTTC. This gives the protein CASTPDREDGYTF.

The V gene is TRBV28, the J gene TRBJ2-1; TRBD1 aligns across 12 bases. After removal of 3 bases from V and 7 bases from J, the junction contained 4 bases not matched to a gene. The CDR3 length is 15 residues. In germline, CDR1 is MDHEN, CDR2 SYDVKM. CDR3 DNA: TGTGCCAGCAGTTTGGGACAGGGGGCGCGGAATGAGCAGTTCTTC. Translation: CASSLGQGARNEQFF.

Details on this clone: This same CDR3 is encoded by further DNA sequences in the sample. The V gene is TRBV5-1, the J gene TRBJ1-1; the D gene is possibly TRBD1 (6 bases). V was cut by 3 bases and J by 0 bases, with 9 bases left in between. Germline-derived CDR1 and CDR2 are SGHRS and YFSETQ. This CDR3 contains 14 residues. CDR3 amino acids: CASSSDRMNTEAFF. CDR3 DNA: TGCGCCAGCAGCTCGGACAGAATGAACACTGAAGCTTTCTTT.

This chain connects TRBV9 to TRBJ1-1; 7 bases fit TRBD1. Germline V gives CDR1 SGDLS, CDR2 YYNGEE. Trimming cost V 5 bases and J 1 base; bases outside gene matches: 11. The CDR3 has 16 residues. The CDR3: CASRPGQDTSNTEAFF. The CDR3 bases are TGTGCCAGCAGGCCCGGACAGGACACTTCGAACACTGAAGCTTTCTTT. The variable domain in full, with the rest retrieved from reference TRBV9 and TRBJ1-1, is DSGVTQTPKHLITATGQRVTLRCSPRSGDLSVYWYQQSLDQGLQFLIQYYNGEERAKGNILERFSAQQFPDLHSELNLSSLELGDSALYFCASRPGQDTSNTEAFFGQGTRLTVV.

This clone was observed a single time. The chain links TRBV3-1 (or the pseudogene TRBV3-2) to TRBJ2-3, with D perhaps TRBD2 (6 bases). The CDR3 is 17 amino acids. Per germline, CDR1 LGHDT and CDR2 YNNKEL (reference sequence). Trimming stripped 1 base from V and 5 bases from J, with 19 bases between. This CDR3 is CASSQVIGIGRGDTQYF. Here the CDR3 DNA reads TGTGCCAGCAGCCAAGTGATTGGAATAGGGCGGGGAGATACGCAGTATTTT.

In regard to this clone: One end of the junction fails to match germline, which may point to a read error. This rearrangement joins TRBV4-2 to TRBJ2-7; 7 positions match TRBD1. This CDR3 region has 12 residues. The germline gives CDR1 LGHNA, CDR2 YNFKEQ. CDR3 sequence (DNA): TGTGCCAGCAGCCAGTGGGGGACAGACCGGCACTTC. Translating gives CASSQWGTDRHF.

The V and J genes are TRBV7-9 and TRBJ2-3, with 12 bases that match TRBD1. Germline V gene sequence: CDR1 SEHNR, CDR2 FQNEAQ (reference sequence). V trimming: 2 bases; J trimming: 6 bases; junction bases outside the gene matches: 9. The CDR3 spans 17 residues. The CDR3 spells CASSLRPRDRGRDTQYF. The DNA of the CDR3 is TGTGCCAGCAGCTTACGACCCCGGGACAGGGGGCGGGATACGCAGTATTTT.

The rearrangement links TRBV9 to TRBJ2-2; TRBD2 agrees at 8 bases. Germline V gene sequence: CDR1 SGDLS, CDR2 YYNGEE. The length of the CDR3 is 16 residues. V lost 2 bases to trimming and J lost 4 bases; unmatched junction nucleotides: 7. CDR3 sequence (DNA): TGTGCCAGCAGCGTCAATAGCGGGGAGAGCACCGGGGAGCTGTTTTTT. Its translation is CASSVNSGESTGELFF.

This clone appeared once. The rearrangement links TRBV18 to TRBJ2-7, with 12 bases matching TRBD2. The CDR3 is made up of 18 amino acids. The trim removed 4 bases at V and 2 bases at J, leaving 12 bases unmatched. Germline V lookup: CDR1 KGHSH, CDR2 LQKENI. CDR3 protein: CASSRVLAGGGNAYEQYF. CDR3 DNA: TGTGCCAGCTCACGCGTACTAGCGGGAGGAGGTAACGCCTACGAGCAGTACTTC.

V usage is TRBV5-1 and J usage is TRBJ2-1, with TRBD2 as a possible D gene (6 bases). V was cut by 6 bases and J by 6 bases, with 13 bases left in between. The CDR3 length is 13 residues. The V gene's germline CDR1 is SGHRS and CDR2 YFSETQ. The chain's CDR3 is CASMGLASNEQFF. CDR3 in DNA: TGCGCCAGCATGGGGCTAGCGAGCAATGAGCAGTTCTTC.

This clone was seen a handful of times. V gene TRBV10-3 combines with J gene TRBJ1-1; D is unresolved. V lost 1 base and J 1 base, leaving 4 bases between the germline ends. Germline assignment: CDR1 ENHRY and CDR2 SYGVKD. The CDR3 is 13 amino acids. The CDR3 nucleotides are TGTGCCATCAGTGAGTTAGAGAACACTGAAGCTTTCTTT. The encoded protein is CAISELENTEAFF.

CDR3 amino acids: CASSFSSGEASYEQYF. CDR3 DNA: TGTGCCAGCAGCTTCTCTAGCGGGGAAGCCTCCTACGAGCAGTACTTC. The genes are TRBV27 and TRBJ2-7; 9 nucleotides align to TRBD2. V trimming: 6 bases; J trimming: 0 bases; junction bases outside the gene matches: 9. The CDR3 runs 16 residues. In germline, CDR1 is MNHEY, CDR2 SMNVEV (reference sequence).

The chain carries TRBV18 and TRBJ2-7; 9 bases line up with TRBD1. V trimming: 4 bases; J trimming: 3 bases; junction bases outside the gene matches: 7. Germline V gene lookup returns CDR1 KGHSH and CDR2 LQKENI. This CDR3 is built from 15 residues. DNA of the CDR3: TGTGCCAGCTCACTGACTGCGGACAGGGGCTACGAGCAGTACTTC. Its protein is CASSLTADRGYEQYF.

This chain connects TRBV14 to TRBJ2-1; weak D call: TRBD2 (6 bases). The CDR3 totals 16 residues. Germline CDR1 reads SGHDN; CDR2 reads FVKESK. Trimming removed 3 bases from V and 9 bases from J, with 21 bases in between. CDR3 residues: CASSHRLGAGTGEQFF. Here the CDR3 DNA reads TGTGCCAGCAGCCACAGACTAGGAGCGGGTACAGGTGAGCAGTTCTTC.

This sequence joins TRBV5-1 and TRBJ2-2; weak D call: TRBD2 (6 bases). The CDR3 runs to 15 residues. The V gene's germline CDR1 is SGHRS and CDR2 YFSETQ. Trimming removed 1 base at V and 6 bases at J, with 13 bases between. In DNA, the CDR3 is TGCGCCAGCAGCTTGTCTGGCGGAGGGGCCGGGGAGCTGTTTTTT. Its protein product is CASSLSGGGAGELFF.

This CDR3 is CASSPDRGGNTIYF. The CDR3, as DNA: TGTGCCAGCAGCCCCGACAGGGGTGGAAACACCATATATTTT. This rearrangement joins TRBV27 to TRBJ1-3; 8 bases are shared with TRBD1. Germline V gives CDR1 MNHEY, CDR2 SMNVEV (reference sequence). The V gene end was trimmed by 6 bases and the J gene end by 3 bases; junction bases not matched to a gene: 4. The CDR3 sequence is 14 residues long.

This clone was observed once. V is TRBV27 and J is TRBJ1-6; TRBD1 matches 9 bases. CDR1 is MNHEY, CDR2 SMNVEV, per germline (reference sequence). Losses at the gene ends were 5 bases for V and 9 bases for J; bases not matched to a gene: 5. The CDR3 consists of 14 residues. CDR3 region: CASSPDRGSSPLHF. DNA for the CDR3: TGTGCCAGCAGTCCAGACAGGGGGTCTTCACCCCTCCACTTT.

The chain combines TRBV7-2 with TRBJ2-3, with D perhaps matching TRBD1 (6 bases). Germline CDR1 SGHTA, CDR2 FQGNSA. The CDR3 extends over 13 amino acids. V was clipped by 5 bases and J by 6 bases, with 12 bases between them. DNA of the CDR3: TGTGCCAGCAGCCAGAATACAGGGGATACGCAGTATTTT. It specifies CASSQNTGDTQYF. The complete variable domain, with remaining parts taken from reference TRBV7-2 and TRBJ2-3, reads GAGVSQSPSNKVTEKGKDVELRCDPISGHTALYWYRQSLGQGLEFLIYFQGNSAPDKSGLPSDRFSAERTGGSVSTLTIQRTQQEDSAVYLCASSQNTGDTQYFGPGTRLTVL.

This chain links TRBV18 with TRBJ1-1, with unresolved D. Germline V lookup: CDR1 KGHSH, CDR2 LQKENI. The CDR3 sequence is 14 residues long. Trimming left V 4 bases short and J 1 base short, with 10 bases between. DNA for the CDR3: TGTGCCAGCTCACAGATCCGGGGGAACACTGAAGCTTTCTTT. Its protein is CASSQIRGNTEAFF.

This chain connects TRBV19 to TRBJ1-5, with 8 bases that match TRBD1. The V and J ends lost 3 bases and 0 bases, in that order; junction bases with no gene match: 7. CDR3 length equals 17 residues. Germline V gives CDR1 LNHDA, CDR2 SQIVND (reference sequence). The CDR3 nucleotides are TGTGCCAGTAGTATGACAGGGGCCAGTATTAGCAATCAGCCCCAGCATTTT. Its translation is CASSMTGASISNQPQHF. Using reference TRBV19 and TRBJ1-5 for the parts outside the CDR3, the full variable domain is DGGITQSPKYLFRKEGQNVTLSCEQNLNHDAMYWYRQDPGQGLRLIYYSQIVNDFQKGDIAEGYSVSREKKESFPLTVTSAQKNPTAFYLCASSMTGASISNQPQHFGDGTRLSIL.

This clone has only a few counts. V usage is TRBV28 and J usage is TRBJ1-2, with 7 bases fitting TRBD1. The V and J ends lost 4 bases and 2 bases, in that order; junction bases with no gene match: 4. Germline values: CDR1 MDHEN, CDR2 SYDVKM. The CDR3 covers 14 residues. The CDR3 reads CASSSTGDNYGYTF. For the CDR3, the DNA is TGTGCCAGCAGTTCCACAGGGGACAACTATGGCTACACCTTC.

The chain carries TRBV6-5 and TRBJ1-4, with a weak D call TRBD1 (5 bases). The germline V gene has CDR1 MNHEY and CDR2 SVGAGI. This CDR3 region has 15 residues. With 5 bases removed from V and 10 bases from J, the gap between germline ends came to 20 bases. The CDR3 coding sequence is TGTGCCAGCAGTCTCAGTGGGGGAGGTTCGGGAAAACTGTTTTTT. Translated, it gives CASSLSGGGSGKLFF.

This chain uses TRBV4-1 with TRBJ2-3, with 13 bases that match TRBD2. Germline V gene lookup returns CDR1 MGHRA and CDR2 YSYEKL. The CDR3 contains 16 residues. Trimming removed 7 bases from V and 3 bases from J; junction bases left unmatched: 7. The chain's CDR3 is CASKLAGGGGTDTQYF. The DNA for the CDR3 is TGCGCCAGCAAACTAGCGGGAGGGGGGGGAACAGATACGCAGTATTTT.

V gene TRBV5-1 combines with J gene TRBJ2-5; D perhaps matches TRBD2 (6 bases). The germline V gene has CDR1 SGHRS and CDR2 YFSETQ. V lost 0 bases and J lost 1, with 7 bases in between. This CDR3 is built from 14 residues. CDR3 sequence: CASSLGGAQETQYF. DNA of the CDR3: TGCGCCAGCAGCTTGGGCGGGGCCCAAGAGACCCAGTACTTC.

This chain joins TRBV5-4 and TRBJ2-1, with D possibly TRBD2 on 6 matching bases. Trimming removed 0 bases at V and 0 bases at J, with 7 bases between. Germline V gives CDR1 SGHNT, CDR2 YYREEE (reference sequence). CDR3 length: 15 amino acids. CDR3 DNA: TGTGCCAGCAGCTTGGGGACTACCTCCTACAATGAGCAGTTCTTC. Protein product: CASSLGTTSYNEQFF. Looking up the rest from reference TRBV5-4 and TRBJ2-1 gives the full variable domain: ETGVTQSPTHLIKTRGQQVTLRCSSQSGHNTVSWYQQALGQGPQFIFQYYREEENGRGNFPPRFSGLQFPNYSSELNVNALELDDSALYLCASSLGTTSYNEQFFGPGTRLTVL.

The chain combines TRBV2 with TRBJ1-5, with a weak D call TRBD1 (6 bases). This CDR3 comprises 13 residues. Looked up from germline, CDR1 is SNHLY and CDR2 is FYNNEI. V dropped 6 bases and J dropped 5 bases, with 11 bases sitting between them. CDR3 in amino acids: CASSGQMDQPQHF. CDR3 sequence (DNA): TGTGCCAGCAGCGGACAGATGGATCAGCCCCAGCATTTT.